These 9 T cell receptor beta chains were all obtained from the same sample, sequenced in a study of T cell responses to AZD1222 COVID-19 vaccine. TCRdb's copy holds only in-frame clones and misses some; the assay was immunoSEQ multiplex PCR. Of 50,000 to 60,000 clones in the sample, approximately 80% were seen once. Sample: peripheral blood, taken 28 days after the second AZD1222 dose. The receptors come from an adult who received the AZD1222 COVID-19 vaccine.

The V and J genes are TRBV19 and TRBJ1-2; D uncertain. The germline V gene has CDR1 LNHDA and CDR2 SQIVND (reference sequence). Trimming stripped 5 bases from V and 3 bases from J, with 16 bases between. The CDR3 sequence is 15 residues long. The CDR3 spells CASSPGEGLHYGYTF. The CDR3 DNA follows: TGTGCCAGTAGTCCAGGAGAGGGATTGCACTATGGCTACACCTTC.

The CDR3 DNA follows: TGTGCCAGCAGCCAACTAAGCTTTGGGGCCTCGAACACTGAAGCTTTCTTT. It is translated as CASSQLSFGASNTEAFF. The chain is built from TRBV3-1 (or the pseudogene TRBV3-2) and TRBJ1-1; D perhaps matches TRBD1 (5 bases). Trimming pared 2 bases from V and 1 base from J, leaving 17 bases between. Looked up from germline, CDR1 is LGHDT and CDR2 is YNNKEL (reference sequence). The CDR3 is 17 residues long.

The chain couples TRBV4-2 to TRBJ1-1; D is unclear. Germline-derived CDR1 and CDR2 are LGHNA and YNFKEQ. This CDR3 region has 13 residues. V gave up 4 bases and J gave up 4 bases, with 10 bases separating them. The CDR3 nucleotides are TGTGCCAGCAGCCGAGAAGTAGGCACTGAAGCTTTCTTT. This codes for CASSREVGTEAFF.

The sample holds one count of this clone. This chain joins TRBV6-5 and TRBJ1-5; 12 bases agree with TRBD1. Germline V lookup: CDR1 MNHEY, CDR2 SVGAGI. The CDR3 consists of 14 residues. With 7 bases clipped from V and 6 bases from J, the junction kept 4 bases outside the gene matches. The CDR3 region is CASTGQGARQPQHF. CDR3 nucleotide sequence: TGTGCCAGCACGGGACAGGGGGCGCGTCAGCCCCAGCATTTT.

The gene calls are TRBV11-2 and TRBJ1-1; possible D gene TRBD1, 6 bases. The CDR3 has 15 amino acids. Germline values: CDR1 SGHAT, CDR2 FQNNGV. The V gene lost 3 bases and the J gene lost 6 bases, with 17 bases spanning the gap. Here the CDR3 reads CASSFPQQGTAEAFF. In DNA, the CDR3 is TGTGCCAGCAGCTTTCCCCAACAGGGTACGGCTGAAGCTTTCTTT.

This chain connects TRBV7-6 to TRBJ2-2, with D maybe TRBD1 (6 bases). Looked up from germline, CDR1 is SGHVS and CDR2 is FNYEAQ. This CDR3 contains 16 residues. Trimming cost V 5 bases and J 5 bases, with 18 bases left between them. The CDR3: CASSPIRGTVTGELFF. The CDR3 coding sequence is TGTGCCAGCAGCCCAATCAGGGGTACGGTAACCGGGGAGCTGTTTTTT.

The chain employs TRBV2 and TRBJ2-1; tentative D call: TRBD2 (5 bases). With 2 bases removed from V and 11 bases from J, the gap between germline ends came to 19 bases. CDR1 is SNHLY, CDR2 FYNNEI, per germline. The CDR3 is 15 residues long. The chain's CDR3 is CASSERLPGSAQQFF. The CDR3 DNA follows: TGTGCCAGCAGTGAACGGCTACCGGGGAGCGCACAGCAGTTCTTC.

V and J are TRBV5-1 and TRBJ2-3; D gene ambiguous. V gave up 3 bases and J gave up 0 bases, with 11 bases separating them. The CDR3 loop spans 15 amino acids. Germline assignment: CDR1 SGHRS and CDR2 YFSETQ. Here the CDR3 reads CASSWALQSTDTQYF. In DNA form, the CDR3 reads TGCGCCAGCAGCTGGGCCCTACAAAGCACAGATACGCAGTATTTT.

This chain links TRBV13 with TRBJ2-2; TRBD1 agrees at 7 bases. With 6 bases clipped from V and 2 bases from J, the junction kept 6 bases outside the gene matches. Germline V gene data show CDR1 as PRHDT and CDR2 as FYEKMQ (reference sequence). The CDR3 consists of 15 residues. CDR3 nucleotide sequence: TGTGCCAGCAGACCCGGGACAGTAAACACCGGGGAGCTGTTTTTT. This codes for CASRPGTVNTGELFF.